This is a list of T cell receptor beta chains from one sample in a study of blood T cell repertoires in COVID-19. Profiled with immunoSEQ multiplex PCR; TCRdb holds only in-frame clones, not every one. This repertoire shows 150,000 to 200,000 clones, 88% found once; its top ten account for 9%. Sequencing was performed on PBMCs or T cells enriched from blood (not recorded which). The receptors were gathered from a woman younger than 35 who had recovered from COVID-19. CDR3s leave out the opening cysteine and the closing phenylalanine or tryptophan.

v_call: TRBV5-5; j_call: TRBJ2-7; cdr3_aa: ASSLGIGTAKGLDEQY
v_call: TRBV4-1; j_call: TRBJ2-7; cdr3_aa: ASSQGSGGAFVEQY
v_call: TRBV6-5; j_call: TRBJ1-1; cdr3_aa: ASSLMTGRVYTEAF
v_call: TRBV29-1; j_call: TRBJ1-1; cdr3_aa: SVRGHTEAF
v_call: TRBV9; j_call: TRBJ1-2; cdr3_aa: ASSGQGVDDGYT
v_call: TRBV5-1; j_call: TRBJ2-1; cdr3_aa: ASSLGADFYNEQF
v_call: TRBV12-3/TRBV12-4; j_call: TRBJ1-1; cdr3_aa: ASSFDPRGYAF
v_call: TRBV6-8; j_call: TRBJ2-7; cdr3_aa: ASSYRRLGAPTSRPSYEQY
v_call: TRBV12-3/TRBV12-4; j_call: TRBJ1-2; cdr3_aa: ASSLVRDRA
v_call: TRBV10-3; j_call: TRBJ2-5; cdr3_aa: AISPNLGLGLRETQY
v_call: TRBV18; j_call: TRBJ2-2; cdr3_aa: ASSSQPGLAGVNTGELF
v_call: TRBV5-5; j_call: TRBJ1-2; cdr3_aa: ASSLTTGEGYGYT
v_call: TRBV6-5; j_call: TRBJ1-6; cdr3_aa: ASTLGTGLSPLH
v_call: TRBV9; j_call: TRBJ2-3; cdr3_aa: ASSVVLAGSDTQY
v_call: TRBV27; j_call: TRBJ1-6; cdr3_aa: ASSLSKQGTPLH
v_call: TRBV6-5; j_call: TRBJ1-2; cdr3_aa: ASTGDRGPGGYT
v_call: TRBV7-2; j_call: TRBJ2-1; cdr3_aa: ASSSVRTNEQF
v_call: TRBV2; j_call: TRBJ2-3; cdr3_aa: ASSDGLAGPVDTQY
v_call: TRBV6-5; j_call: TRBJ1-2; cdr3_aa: ASSRTALWGYT
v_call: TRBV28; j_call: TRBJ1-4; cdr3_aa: ASSLEGGTEKLF
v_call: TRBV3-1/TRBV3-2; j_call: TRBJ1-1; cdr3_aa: ASSQTGDTEAF
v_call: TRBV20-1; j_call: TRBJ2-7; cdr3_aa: SARDREKQY
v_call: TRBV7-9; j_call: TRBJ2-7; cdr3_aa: ASSPGRTDRDYEQY
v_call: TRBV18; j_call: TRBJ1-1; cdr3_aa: ASSPNEANTEAF
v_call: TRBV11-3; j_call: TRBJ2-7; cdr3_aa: ASSTGGVHEQY
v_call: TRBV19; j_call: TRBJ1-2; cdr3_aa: ASSMVGGGYT
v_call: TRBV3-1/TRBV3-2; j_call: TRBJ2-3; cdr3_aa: ASSHGGRSDTQY
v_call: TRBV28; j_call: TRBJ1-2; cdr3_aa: ASRPASGEVYGYT
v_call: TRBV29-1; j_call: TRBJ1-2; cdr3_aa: SVEFTGTNYGYT
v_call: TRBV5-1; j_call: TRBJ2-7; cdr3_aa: ASSLGARTSPREQY
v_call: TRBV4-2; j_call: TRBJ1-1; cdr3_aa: ASSQGVQLTMNTEAF
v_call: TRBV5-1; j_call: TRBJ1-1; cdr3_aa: ASSLVGADTEAF
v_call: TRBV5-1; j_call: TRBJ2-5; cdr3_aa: ASSLVIQGQETQY
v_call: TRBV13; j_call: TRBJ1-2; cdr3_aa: ASSPSVGAWGYT
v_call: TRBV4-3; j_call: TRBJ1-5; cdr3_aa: ASSSGRGHQPQH
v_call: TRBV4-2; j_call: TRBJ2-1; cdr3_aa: ASSQEVGSGREKF
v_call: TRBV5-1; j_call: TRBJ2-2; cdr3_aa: ASSPGLAGGPSGTGELF
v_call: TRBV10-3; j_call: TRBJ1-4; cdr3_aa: AISDSDIYEKLF
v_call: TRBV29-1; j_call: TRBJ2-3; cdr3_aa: SVERQGSPDTQY
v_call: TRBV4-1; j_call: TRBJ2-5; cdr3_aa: ASSLSPGQVQETQY
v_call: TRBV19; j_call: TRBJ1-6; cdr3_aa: ASSTGTGGNGGPLH
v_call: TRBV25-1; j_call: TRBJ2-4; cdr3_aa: ASSDSDLAKNIQY
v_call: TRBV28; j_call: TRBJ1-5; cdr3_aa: AVGGSLNQPQH
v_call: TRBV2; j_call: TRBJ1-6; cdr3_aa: ASSEGGTGNSPLH